This T cell receptor (beta chain) was recovered during a study of monozygotic twins with inflammatory bowel disease. The length of the CDR3 is 14 residues. Germline-derived CDR1 and CDR2 are MNHEY and SMNVEV (reference sequence). TCRdb re-called the 5' RACE reads and catalogs CDR3 proteins one per entry, DNA excluded. Seen in this sample are approximately 300,000 distinct CDR3 sequences; the ten most common clones hold roughly 5.2%. This sequence originates from a human donor with ulcerative colitis or Crohn's disease, or a healthy co-twin of an affected twin (not recorded which). The source material was blood. The chain has TRBV27 and TRBJ1-4. CDR3 region: CASSLRGYNEKLFF.